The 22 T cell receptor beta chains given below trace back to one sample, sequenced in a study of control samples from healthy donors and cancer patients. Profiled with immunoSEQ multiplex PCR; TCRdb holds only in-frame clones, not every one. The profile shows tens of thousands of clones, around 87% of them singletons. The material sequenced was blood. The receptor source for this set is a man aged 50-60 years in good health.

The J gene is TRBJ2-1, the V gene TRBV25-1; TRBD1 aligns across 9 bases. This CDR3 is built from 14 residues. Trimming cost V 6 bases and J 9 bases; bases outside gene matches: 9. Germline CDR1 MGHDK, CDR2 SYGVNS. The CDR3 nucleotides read TGTGCCAGCAGAGACAGGGGGAACTCCGCTGAGCAGTTCTTC. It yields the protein CASRDRGNSAEQFF.

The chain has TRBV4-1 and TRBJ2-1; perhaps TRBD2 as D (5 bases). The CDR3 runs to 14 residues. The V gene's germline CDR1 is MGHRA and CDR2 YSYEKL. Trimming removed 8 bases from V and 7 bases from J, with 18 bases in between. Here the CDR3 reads CASSIQSGYNEQFF. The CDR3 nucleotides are TGCGCCAGCTCCATTCAAAGCGGTTATAATGAGCAGTTCTTC.

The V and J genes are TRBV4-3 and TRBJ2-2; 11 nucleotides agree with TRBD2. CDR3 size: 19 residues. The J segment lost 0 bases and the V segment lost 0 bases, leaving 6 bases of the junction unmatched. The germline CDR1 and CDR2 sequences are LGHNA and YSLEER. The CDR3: CASSQDFLSGGANTGELFF. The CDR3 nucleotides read TGCGCCAGCAGCCAAGATTTCCTTAGCGGGGGGGCGAACACCGGGGAGCTGTTTTTT.

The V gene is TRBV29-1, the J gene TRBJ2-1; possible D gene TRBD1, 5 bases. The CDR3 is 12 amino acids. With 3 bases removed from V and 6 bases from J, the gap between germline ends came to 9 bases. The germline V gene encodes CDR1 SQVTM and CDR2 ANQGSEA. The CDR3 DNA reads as TGCAGCGTTGACAGGGTGGGCAATGAGCAGTTCTTC. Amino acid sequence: CSVDRVGNEQFF.

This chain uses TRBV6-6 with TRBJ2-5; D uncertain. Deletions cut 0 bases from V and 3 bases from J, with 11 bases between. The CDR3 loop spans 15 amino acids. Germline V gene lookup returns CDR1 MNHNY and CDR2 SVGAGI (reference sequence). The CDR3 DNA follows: TGTGCCAGCAGTTACTCCGTGGGTTTCGAAGAGACCCAGTACTTC. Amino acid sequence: CASSYSVGFEETQYF.

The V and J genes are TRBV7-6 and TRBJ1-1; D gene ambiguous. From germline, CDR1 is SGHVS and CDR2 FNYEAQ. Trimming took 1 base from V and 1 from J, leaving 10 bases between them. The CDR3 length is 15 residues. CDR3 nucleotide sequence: TGTGCCAGCAGCTTAGGGTCCGCAGGGAACACTGAAGCTTTCTTT. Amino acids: CASSLGSAGNTEAFF.

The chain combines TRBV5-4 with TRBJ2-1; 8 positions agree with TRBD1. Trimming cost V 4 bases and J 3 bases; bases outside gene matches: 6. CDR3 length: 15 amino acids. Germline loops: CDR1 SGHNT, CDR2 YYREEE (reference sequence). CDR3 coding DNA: TGTGCCAGCAGCGCGGGACAGGACTACTACAATGAGCAGTTCTTC. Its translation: CASSAGQDYYNEQFF.

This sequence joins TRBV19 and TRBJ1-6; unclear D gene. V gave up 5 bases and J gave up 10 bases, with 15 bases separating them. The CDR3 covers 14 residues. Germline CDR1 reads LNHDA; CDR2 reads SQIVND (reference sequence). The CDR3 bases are TGTGCCAGTAGTTATCGGAGAGGGTGGTCACCCCTCCACTTT. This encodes CASSYRRGWSPLHF.

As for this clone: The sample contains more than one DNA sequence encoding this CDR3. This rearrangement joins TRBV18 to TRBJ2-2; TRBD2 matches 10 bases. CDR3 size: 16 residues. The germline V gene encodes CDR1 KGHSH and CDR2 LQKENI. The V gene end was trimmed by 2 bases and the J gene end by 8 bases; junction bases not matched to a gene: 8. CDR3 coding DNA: TGTGCCAGCTCACCAACCCTAGCGGGAGCTTCGGGGGAGCTGTTTTTT. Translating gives CASSPTLAGASGELFF.

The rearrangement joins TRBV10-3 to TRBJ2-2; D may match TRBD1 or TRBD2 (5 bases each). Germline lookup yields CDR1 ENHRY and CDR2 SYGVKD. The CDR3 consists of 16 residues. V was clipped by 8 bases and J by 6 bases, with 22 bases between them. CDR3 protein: CAIGGLPQKTPGELFF. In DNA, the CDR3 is TGTGCCATCGGGGGATTACCCCAAAAGACGCCCGGGGAGCTGTTTTTT.

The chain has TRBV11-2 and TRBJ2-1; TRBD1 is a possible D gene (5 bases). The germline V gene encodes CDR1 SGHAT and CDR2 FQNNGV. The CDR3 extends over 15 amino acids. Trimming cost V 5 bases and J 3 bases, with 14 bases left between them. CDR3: CASSAPDNFYNEQFF. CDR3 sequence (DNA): TGTGCCAGCAGCGCACCGGACAATTTCTACAATGAGCAGTTCTTC. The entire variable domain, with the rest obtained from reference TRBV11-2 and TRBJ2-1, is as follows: EAGVAQSPRYKIIEKRQSVAFWCNPISGHATLYWYQQILGQGPKLLIQFQNNGVVDDSQLPKDRFSAERLKGVDSTLKIQPAKLEDSAVYLCASSAPDNFYNEQFFGPGTRLTVL.

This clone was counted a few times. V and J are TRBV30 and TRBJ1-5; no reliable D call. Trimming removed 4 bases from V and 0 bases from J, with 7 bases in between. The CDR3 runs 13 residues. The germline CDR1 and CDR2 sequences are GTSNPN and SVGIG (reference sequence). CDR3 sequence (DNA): TGTGCCTGGACGGGCGGTAGCAATCAGCCCCAGCATTTT. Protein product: CAWTGGSNQPQHF.

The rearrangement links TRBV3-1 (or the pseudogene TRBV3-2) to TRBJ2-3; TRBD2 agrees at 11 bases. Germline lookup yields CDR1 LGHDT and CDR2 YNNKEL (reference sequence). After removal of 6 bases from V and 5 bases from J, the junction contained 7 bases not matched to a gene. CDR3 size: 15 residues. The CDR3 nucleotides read TGTGCCAGCAGACTAGCGGGGGTAGAGGGAGATACGCAGTATTTT. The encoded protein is CASRLAGVEGDTQYF.

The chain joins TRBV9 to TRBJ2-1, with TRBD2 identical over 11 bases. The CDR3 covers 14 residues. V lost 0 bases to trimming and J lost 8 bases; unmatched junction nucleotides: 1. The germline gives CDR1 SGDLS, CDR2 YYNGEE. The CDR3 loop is CASSVDSGGDEQFF. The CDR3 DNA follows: TGTGCCAGCAGCGTAGATAGCGGGGGGGATGAGCAGTTCTTC.

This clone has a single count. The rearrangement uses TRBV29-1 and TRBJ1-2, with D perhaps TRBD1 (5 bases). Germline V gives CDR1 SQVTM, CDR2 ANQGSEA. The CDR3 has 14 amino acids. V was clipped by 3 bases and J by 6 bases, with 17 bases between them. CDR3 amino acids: CSVETPSLQDGYTF. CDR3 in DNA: TGCAGCGTTGAGACTCCTTCGCTACAGGATGGCTACACCTTC.

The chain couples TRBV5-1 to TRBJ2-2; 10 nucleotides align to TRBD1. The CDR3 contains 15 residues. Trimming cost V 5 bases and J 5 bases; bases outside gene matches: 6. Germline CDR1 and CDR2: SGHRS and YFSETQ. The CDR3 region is CASSSGQGMTGELFF. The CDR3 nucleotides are TGCGCCAGCAGTTCGGGACAGGGGATGACCGGGGAGCTGTTTTTT.

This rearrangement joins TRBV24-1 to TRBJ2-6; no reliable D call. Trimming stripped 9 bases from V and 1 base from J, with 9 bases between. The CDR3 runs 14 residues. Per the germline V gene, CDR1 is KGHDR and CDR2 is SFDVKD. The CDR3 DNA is TGTGCCACCTCGGACCCATCTGGGGCCAACGTCCTGACTTTC. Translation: CATSDPSGANVLTF.

The chain's CDR3 is CASSTNMNTEAFF. DNA for the CDR3: TGTGCCAGCAGCACAAACATGAACACTGAAGCTTTCTTT. This chain connects TRBV7-6 to TRBJ1-1, with unresolved D. This CDR3 has 13 amino acids. V was shortened by 5 bases and J by 0 bases, with 7 bases between the two germline ends. Germline V gives CDR1 SGHVS, CDR2 FNYEAQ.

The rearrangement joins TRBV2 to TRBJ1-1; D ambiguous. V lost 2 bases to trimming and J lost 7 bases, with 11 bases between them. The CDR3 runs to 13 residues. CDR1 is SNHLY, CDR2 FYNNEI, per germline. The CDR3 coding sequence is TGTGCCAGCAGTGAAACTCGGGGAGTTGAAGCTTTCTTT. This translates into CASSETRGVEAFF.

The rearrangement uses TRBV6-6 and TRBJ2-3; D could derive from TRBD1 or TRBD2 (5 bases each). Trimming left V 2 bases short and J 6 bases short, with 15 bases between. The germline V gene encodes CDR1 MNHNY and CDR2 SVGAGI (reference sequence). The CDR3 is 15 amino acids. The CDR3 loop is CASSYEAVEGDTQYF. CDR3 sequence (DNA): TGTGCCAGCAGTTACGAGGCCGTAGAGGGGGATACGCAGTATTTT.

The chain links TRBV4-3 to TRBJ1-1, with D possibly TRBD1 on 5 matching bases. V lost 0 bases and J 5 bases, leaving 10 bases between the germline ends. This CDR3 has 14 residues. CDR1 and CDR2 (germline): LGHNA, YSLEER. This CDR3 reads CASSQDPGKTEAFF. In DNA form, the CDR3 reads TGCGCCAGCAGCCAAGACCCAGGGAAGACTGAAGCTTTCTTT.

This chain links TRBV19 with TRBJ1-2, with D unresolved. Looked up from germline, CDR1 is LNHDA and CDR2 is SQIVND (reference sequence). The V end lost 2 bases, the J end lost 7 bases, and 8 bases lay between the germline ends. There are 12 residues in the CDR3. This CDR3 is CASSIWEGGYTF. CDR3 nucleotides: TGTGCCAGTAGTATATGGGAGGGTGGCTACACCTTC.